The 22 T cell receptor beta chains presented below share a single source sample, sequenced in a study of T cells in tuberculosis. Stated time point: new active TB diagnosis, blood taken before or within 7 days of starting treatment. The assay was immunoSEQ multiplex PCR, and TCRdb's table has in-frame clones only and misses some. The table lists about 49,000 clones, 90% to 95% of them singletons. The sequenced sample was PBMCs, obtained at tuberculosis diagnosis. The receptors stem from an adult with tuberculosis.

V and J are TRBV30 and TRBJ1-3; D is unclear. Per the germline V gene, CDR1 is GTSNPN and CDR2 is SVGIG (reference sequence). There are 10 residues in the CDR3. V was pared by 6 bases and J by 3 bases, with 3 bases between. In DNA form, the CDR3 reads TGTGCCTGCCTTGGAAACACCATATATTTT. As protein: CACLGNTIYF. Filled out from reference TRBV30 and TRBJ1-3, the complete variable domain reads SQTIHQWPATLVQPVGSPLSLECTVEGTSNPNLYWYRQAAGRGLQLLFYSVGIGQISSEVPQNLSASRPQDRQFILSSKKLLLSDSGFYLCACLGNTIYFGEGSWLTVV.

The rearrangement uses TRBV27 and TRBJ2-5, with 11 bases aligning to TRBD1. CDR1 MNHEY and CDR2 SMNVEV come from the germline V gene (reference sequence). Unmatched junction bases numbered 14, after V lost 5 bases and J lost 6 bases. The CDR3 contains 17 residues. CDR3 bases: TGTGCCAGCAGTCCGCACCGGCGGACAGGGGGCGTTCAGACCCAGTACTTC. It yields the protein CASSPHRRTGGVQTQYF.

The CDR3 DNA sequence: TGTGCCAGCAGTTCCCGACTAGCGGGAGCTAATGAGCAGTTCTTC. It yields the protein CASSSRLAGANEQFF. J is TRBJ2-1 and V is TRBV27; 12 bases map to TRBD2. This CDR3 spans 15 amino acids. CDR1 is MNHEY and CDR2 is SMNVEV in the germline V gene (reference sequence). The V segment lost 4 bases and the J segment 7 bases; nucleotides outside the gene matches: 5.

This chain links TRBV5-1 with TRBJ2-1; TRBD2 agrees at 9 bases. Germline V gives CDR1 SGHRS, CDR2 YFSETQ. J lost 4 bases, V lost 0 bases, and 5 bases had no gene match. The CDR3 contains 16 residues. CDR3 loop: CASSLALAGLYNEQFF. CDR3 DNA: TGCGCCAGCAGCTTGGCCCTAGCGGGACTATACAATGAGCAGTTCTTC.

The chain uses TRBV30 and TRBJ2-1, with 9 bases that match TRBD2. V gave up 6 bases and J gave up 6 bases; unmatched junction bases: 6. CDR3 length equals 13 residues. Germline V gene lookup returns CDR1 GTSNPN and CDR2 SVGIG (reference sequence). CDR3 DNA: TGTGCCTGCTCGGGACTAGCCGGCAATGAGCAGTTCTTC. This sequence encodes CACSGLAGNEQFF.

This sequence joins TRBV7-6 and TRBJ2-7, with D perhaps TRBD1 (6 bases). V was cut by 2 bases and J by 0 bases, with 17 bases left in between. The length of the CDR3 is 17 residues. CDR1 and CDR2 from the germline V gene are SGHVS and FNYEAQ. DNA of the CDR3: TGTGCCAGCAGCTTATCTAAAGGGGGAAGGGTCTCCTACGAGCAGTACTTC. Translation gives CASSLSKGGRVSYEQYF.

This chain's CDR3 is CASSLGTSGSGELFF. The DNA for the CDR3 is TGTGCCAGCAGCCTGGGGACTAGTGGGTCCGGGGAGCTGTTTTTT. The rearrangement uses TRBV7-6 and TRBJ2-2, with 8 nucleotides matching TRBD2. The CDR3 covers 15 residues. The V gene end was trimmed by 5 bases and the J gene end by 6 bases; junction bases not matched to a gene: 8. The germline V gene encodes CDR1 SGHVS and CDR2 FNYEAQ. Using reference TRBV7-6 and TRBJ2-2 for the parts outside the CDR3, the full variable domain is GAGVSQSPRYKVTKRGQDVALRCDPISGHVSLYWYRQALGQGPEFLTYFNYEAQQDKSGLPNDRFSAERPEGSISTLTIQRTEQRDSAMYRCASSLGTSGSGELFFGEGSRLTVL.

This clone appeared once. V is TRBV30 and J is TRBJ2-7; 9 nucleotides align to TRBD2. V lost 1 base and J lost 7; bases outside the gene matches: 11. This CDR3 is 15 amino acids long. Germline CDR1 reads GTSNPN; CDR2 reads SVGIG (reference sequence). Written as DNA, the CDR3 is TGTGCCTGGAGTGGGGCGGGAGGGCTTTGGGAGGAGCAGTACTTC. This translates into CAWSGAGGLWEEQYF.

The gene calls are TRBV21-1 and TRBJ1-3; the listed D gene, TRBD1, was not tested against the DNA. TRBV21-1 is tagged as a pseudogene. The CDR3 is 17 residues long. CDR3 residues: CASSSRTGRVSGNTIYF. CDR3 bases: TGTGCCAGCAGCAGCAGGACAGGGCGAGTCTCTGGAAACACCATATATTTT.

This clone appeared a single time. This sequence joins TRBV11-1 and TRBJ2-5; TRBD1 aligns across 7 bases. The CDR3 has 16 amino acids. With V trimmed by 4 bases and J by 3 bases, 11 bases remained unmatched. CDR1 and CDR2 from the germline V gene are SGHAT and FQDESV (reference sequence). This chain's CDR3 is CASSSQSLGQEETQYF. CDR3 bases: TGTGCCAGCAGCTCACAATCACTTGGACAGGAAGAGACCCAGTACTTC. Supplemented by reference TRBV11-1 and TRBJ2-5, the full variable domain reads EAEVAQSPRYKITEKSQAVAFWCDPISGHATLYWYRQILGQGPELLVQFQDESVVDDSQLPKDRFSAERLKGVDSTLKIQPAELGDSAMYLCASSSQSLGQEETQYFGPGTRLLVL.

The CDR3 coding sequence is TGTGCCAGCAGTTGGACAGGGAGGGTCGCTTTCTTT. As protein: CASSWTGRVAFF. The chain employs TRBV6-1 and TRBJ1-1, with 8 bases fitting TRBD1. The V segment lost 5 bases and the J segment 11 bases; nucleotides outside the gene matches: 7. The CDR3 runs 12 residues. Germline V gene lookup returns CDR1 MNHNS and CDR2 SASEGT.

The genes are TRBV14 and TRBJ2-5, with TRBD1 identical over 7 bases. The CDR3 runs 13 residues. The germline gives CDR1 SGHDN, CDR2 FVKESK. V was pared by 4 bases and J by 5 bases, with 4 bases of the junction left unmatched. The CDR3 spells CASSLRGPETQYF. CDR3 nucleotide sequence: TGTGCCAGCAGCCTGAGGGGGCCGGAGACCCAGTACTTC.

The rearrangement links TRBV5-1 to TRBJ2-2; the match to TRBD2 covers 10 bases. The CDR3 loop spans 17 amino acids. The junction had 7 bases not matched to a gene; V was cut back by 3 bases and J by 2 bases. Per the germline V gene, CDR1 is SGHRS and CDR2 is YFSETQ. The CDR3 DNA reads as TGCGCCAGCAGCTGGGCTCCTAGCGGGAGTAACACCGGGGAGCTGTTTTTT. Its translation: CASSWAPSGSNTGELFF.

The chain carries TRBV28 and TRBJ1-5; 8 bases align to TRBD1. Germline values: CDR1 MDHEN, CDR2 SYDVKM. The CDR3 totals 15 residues. Trimming removed 6 bases from V and 4 bases from J; junction bases left unmatched: 8. The CDR3: CASSYRGTANQPQHF. In DNA, the CDR3 is TGTGCCAGCAGCTACAGGGGGACGGCTAATCAGCCCCAGCATTTT.

The chain uses TRBV7-9 and TRBJ2-1; the match to TRBD1 covers 9 bases. Germline assignment: CDR1 SEHNR and CDR2 FQNEAQ (reference sequence). This CDR3 is 15 amino acids long. Unmatched junction bases numbered 8, after V lost 6 bases and J lost 5 bases. Here the CDR3 reads CASSPPGQGHNEQFF. The CDR3 nucleotides are TGTGCCAGCAGTCCCCCGGGACAGGGACACAATGAGCAGTTCTTC.

V is TRBV7-2 and J is TRBJ1-2, with D unresolved. The CDR3 runs 14 residues. Per germline, CDR1 SGHTA and CDR2 FQGNSA. Trimming pared 1 base from V and 8 bases from J, leaving 14 bases between. The chain's CDR3 is CASSLVSALRGYTF. CDR3 in DNA: TGTGCCAGCAGCTTAGTTTCAGCCTTGCGGGGCTACACCTTC.

The CDR3 DNA reads TGTGCCAGCAGCCCGACAGGCTTCGGCTCCTACGAGCAGTACTTC. This codes for CASSPTGFGSYEQYF. V gene TRBV5-5 combines with J gene TRBJ2-7, with a tentative D call TRBD1 (6 bases). Trimming pared 4 bases from V and 0 bases from J, leaving 14 bases between. CDR1 and CDR2 from the germline V gene are SGHKS and YYEKEE (reference sequence). The CDR3 covers 15 residues.

V usage is TRBV27 and J usage is TRBJ2-7; 11 bases line up with TRBD2. The trim removed 5 bases at V and 3 bases at J, leaving 18 bases unmatched. Looked up from germline, CDR1 is MNHEY and CDR2 is SMNVEV (reference sequence). CDR3 size: 19 residues. CDR3 sequence: CASSHRRGLLAGVRYEQYF. In DNA form, the CDR3 reads TGTGCCAGCAGTCACAGGCGCGGGTTACTAGCGGGAGTACGCTACGAGCAGTACTTC.

The chain has TRBV9 and TRBJ2-3; D is uncertain. V was clipped by 0 bases and J by 0 bases, with 11 bases between them. Germline CDR1 and CDR2: SGDLS and YYNGEE. The CDR3 consists of 16 residues. The CDR3, as DNA: TGTGCCAGCAGCGTAGTGAGTTCTTCTAGCACAGATACGCAGTATTTT. Translated, it gives CASSVVSSSSTDTQYF. The entire variable domain, with the rest obtained from reference TRBV9 and TRBJ2-3, is as follows: DSGVTQTPKHLITATGQRVTLRCSPRSGDLSVYWYQQSLDQGLQFLIQYYNGEERAKGNILERFSAQQFPDLHSELNLSSLELGDSALYFCASSVVSSSSTDTQYFGPGTRLTVL.

Only one count was recorded for this clone. V gene TRBV28 combines with J gene TRBJ2-7, with 15 nucleotides matching TRBD2. Trimming removed 5 bases from V and 6 bases from J; junction bases left unmatched: 8. The CDR3 runs to 16 residues. Germline V CDR1 and CDR2: MDHEN, SYDVKM. The CDR3 region has the DNA TGTGCCAGCAGTGGATTAGGACTAGCGGGAGGGCGCGAGCAGTACTTC. Residues: CASSGLGLAGGREQYF.

The chain combines TRBV7-6 with TRBJ2-1; TRBD2 aligns across 7 bases. Losses at the gene ends were 3 bases for V and 5 bases for J; bases not matched to a gene: 4. Germline CDR1 SGHVS, CDR2 FNYEAQ. The CDR3 loop spans 14 amino acids. In DNA, the CDR3 is TGTGCCAGCAGCTTGTCTAGCGGCCACAATGAGCAGTTCTTC. Its translation is CASSLSSGHNEQFF.

The rearrangement joins TRBV5-4 to TRBJ2-3; TRBD2 matches at 8 bases. The CDR3 totals 15 residues. J gave up 3 bases and V 3 bases, and 6 bases lay outside the gene matches. Germline CDR1 SGHNT, CDR2 YYREEE (reference sequence). Here the CDR3 DNA reads TGTGCCAGCAGCTCCCAAGCGGGAGAAACAGATACGCAGTATTTT. It codes for CASSSQAGETDTQYF.